This paragraph covers one TCR beta chain sequence. These data come from a study of blood T cell repertoires in COVID-19. Sequencing was performed with immunoSEQ multiplex PCR; in TCRdb, only in-frame clones are kept and a portion is missing. The sample includes roughly 180,000 clones, approximately 80% of them seen just once. Germline V gives CDR1 LNHDA, CDR2 SQIVND (reference sequence). The V end was cut by 4 bases, the J end by 0 bases, with 9 bases between. This CDR3 spans 14 amino acids. This study enrolled people aged roughly 18 to 89 from about two dozen US geographic areas. Participants' own reports of clinical history determined their cohort assignment.

Specimen: PBMCs or T cells enriched from blood (not recorded which). The chain couples TRBV19 to TRBJ1-1, with D possibly matching TRBD1 (5 bases). This clonotype was sampled from a woman aged 55-69 years who had recovered from COVID-19. The CDR3 loop is CASSKNRLNTEAFF. For the CDR3, the DNA is TGTGCCAGTAGTAAAAACAGGTTGAACACTGAAGCTTTCTTT.